Following are 17 T cell receptor beta chains from one sample sequenced in a study of blood T cell repertoires in COVID-19. Clones were read by immunoSEQ multiplex PCR, and TCRdb kept only the in-frame ones, dropping some. Among about 360,000 clones listed, 80% to 90% were seen once. The specimen was peripheral blood. These receptors originate from a woman aged 55-75 years with COVID-19, enrolled during active disease.

This chain uses TRBV7-8 with TRBJ1-3; 8 bases align to TRBD1. This CDR3 contains 16 residues. The V and J ends lost 1 base and 4 bases, in that order; junction bases with no gene match: 6. Germline values: CDR1 SGHVS, CDR2 FQNEAQ. CDR3 residues: CASSLVQGALGNTIYF. CDR3 sequence (DNA): TGTGCCAGCAGCTTAGTGCAGGGGGCGCTCGGAAACACCATATATTTT.

Points on this clone: An end of the junction differs from the germline gene, which may be a read error. The chain joins TRBV2 to TRBJ1-2; a weak D match, TRBD1 (5 bases). The CDR3 length is 11 residues. Germline CDR1 and CDR2: SNHLY and FYNNEI. This CDR3 is CASSEEGSRLF. CDR3 in DNA: TGTGCCAGCAGTGAAGAGGGGTCACGGCTCTTC. The variable domain in full, with the rest retrieved from reference TRBV2 and TRBJ1-2, is EPEVTQTPSHQVTQMGQEVILRCVPISNHLYFYWYRQILGQKVEFLVSFYNNEISEKSEIFDDQFSVERPDGSNFTLKIRSTKLEDSAMYFCASSEEGSRLFGSGTRLTVV.

Only a few counts were recorded for this clone. This chain joins TRBV14 and TRBJ2-6; unclear D gene. V gave up 4 bases and J gave up 6 bases, with 13 bases separating them. CDR3 length: 15 residues. Looked up from germline, CDR1 is SGHDN and CDR2 is FVKESK. CDR3 DNA sequence: TGTGCCAGCAGCCCACCAGGCCTCGCGGCCAACGTCCTGACTTTC. Its protein product is CASSPPGLAANVLTF. Based on the CDR3 plus reference TRBV14 and TRBJ2-6, the full variable domain is EAGVTQFPSHSVIEKGQTVTLRCDPISGHDNLYWYRRVMGKEIKFLLHFVKESKQDESGMPNNRFLAERTGGTYSTLKVQPAELEDSGVYFCASSPPGLAANVLTFGAGSRLTVL.

The J gene is TRBJ2-1, the V gene TRBV21-1; the table's TRBD1 call for D was not verified on the DNA. TRBV21-1 is given as a pseudogene. There are 17 residues in the CDR3. For the CDR3, the DNA is TGTGCCAGCATCCTGATAGGGACCGGGACAGGGGGGAATGAGCAGTTCTTC. It specifies CASILIGTGTGGNEQFF.

This chain joins TRBV14 and TRBJ2-7; D is perhaps TRBD1 (6 bases). V lost 0 bases, J lost 0 bases, and 21 bases lay in between. Per the germline V gene, CDR1 is SGHDN and CDR2 is FVKESK. The CDR3 sequence is 19 residues long. CDR3 residues: CASSQELWTQGSNSYEQYF. DNA of the CDR3: TGTGCCAGCAGCCAAGAACTCTGGACTCAGGGGAGTAACTCCTACGAGCAGTACTTC.

The genes are TRBV5-8 and TRBJ1-5; 7 bases match TRBD1. The CDR3 loop spans 15 amino acids. J was trimmed by 0 bases and V by 5 bases; bases with no gene match: 5. CDR1 SGHTS and CDR2 YDEGEE come from the germline V gene. This chain's CDR3 is CASRGGQYSNQPQHF. In DNA form, the CDR3 reads TGTGCCAGCAGGGGGGGACAGTATAGCAATCAGCCCCAGCATTTT.

The V and J genes are TRBV27 and TRBJ2-1, with 7 bases that match TRBD2. The V segment lost 4 bases and the J segment 1 base; nucleotides outside the gene matches: 7. This CDR3 spans 16 amino acids. CDR1 and CDR2 from the germline V gene are MNHEY and SMNVEV (reference sequence). CDR3 amino acids: CASSYGGFLSYNEQFF. CDR3 in DNA: TGTGCCAGCAGTTACGGGGGGTTCCTTTCCTACAATGAGCAGTTCTTC.

The rearrangement uses TRBV6-6 and TRBJ1-1, with a possible D match to TRBD1 (5 bases). The CDR3 is made up of 16 amino acids. Germline CDR1 and CDR2: MNHNY and SVGAGI (reference sequence). Between the trimmed V and J ends, which lost 6 bases and 1 base, there was a span of 18 bases. The CDR3 nucleotides are TGTGCCAGCAGCCAGCCCGGGGGGGGAAGGAACACTGAAGCTTTCTTT. Translating it yields CASSQPGGGRNTEAFF.

About this clone itself: This CDR3 is also generated by other DNA sequences in the sample. J is TRBJ1-2 and V is TRBV9; 8 nucleotides agree with TRBD1. This CDR3 comprises 13 residues. V trimming: 0 bases; J trimming: 5 bases; junction bases outside the gene matches: 0. Germline assignment: CDR1 SGDLS and CDR2 YYNGEE. In DNA form, the CDR3 reads TGTGCCAGCAGCGTAGGACAGGGGTATGGCTACACCTTC. Its translation: CASSVGQGYGYTF.

This sequence joins TRBV30 and TRBJ2-3, with a possible D match to TRBD2 (5 bases). V was cut by 3 bases and J by 3 bases, with 13 bases left in between. The CDR3 runs 14 residues. Germline-derived CDR1 and CDR2 are GTSNPN and SVGIG (reference sequence). CDR3 loop: CAWRSAQRTDTQYF. CDR3 nucleotide sequence: TGTGCCTGGAGATCCGCCCAGCGGACAGATACGCAGTATTTT.

The rearrangement joins TRBV30 to TRBJ2-3; 7 bases map to TRBD1. CDR3 length: 14 amino acids. J lost 5 bases, V lost 0 bases, and 5 bases had no gene match. Germline V gene sequence: CDR1 GTSNPN, CDR2 SVGIG (reference sequence). The CDR3 nucleotides read TGTGCCTGGAGTGTATTACAGGGGAAAGATACGCAGTATTTT. It yields the protein CAWSVLQGKDTQYF. The variable domain in full, with the rest retrieved from reference TRBV30 and TRBJ2-3, is SQTIHQWPATLVQPVGSPLSLECTVEGTSNPNLYWYRQAAGRGLQLLFYSVGIGQISSEVPQNLSASRPQDRQFILSSKKLLLSDSGFYLCAWSVLQGKDTQYFGPGTRLTVL.

The gene calls are TRBV15 and TRBJ1-4; TRBD1 matches 7 bases. Germline V lookup: CDR1 LNHNV, CDR2 YYDKDF (reference sequence). The CDR3 sequence is 15 residues long. The trim removed 5 bases at V and 6 bases at J, leaving 9 bases unmatched. CDR3 DNA: TGTGCCACCAGCCCTTACAGGGGCGGGTATGAAAAACTGTTTTTT. Its translation: CATSPYRGGYEKLFF.

The rearrangement joins TRBV30 to TRBJ1-3, with D maybe TRBD1 (5 bases). The CDR3 runs to 16 residues. Germline-derived CDR1 and CDR2 are GTSNPN and SVGIG (reference sequence). V lost 5 bases and J lost 0, with 17 bases in between. CDR3 sequence reads: CAWALFQGLSGNTIYF. The CDR3 DNA reads TGTGCCTGGGCACTTTTTCAGGGCCTCTCTGGAAACACCATATATTTT.

This chain joins TRBV6-5 and TRBJ1-1; D is uncertain. Looked up from germline, CDR1 is MNHEY and CDR2 is SVGAGI. The V end was cut by 8 bases, the J end by 5 bases, with 18 bases between. The CDR3 spans 14 residues. DNA of the CDR3: TGTGCCAGCGGACGTGATGCGGGATATACTGAAGCTTTCTTT. It codes for CASGRDAGYTEAFF.

This rearrangement joins TRBV7-9 to TRBJ1-2, with D maybe TRBD1 (6 bases). Trimming shortened V by 0 bases and J by 10 bases, and 9 bases separated the two germline ends. Germline V gene sequence: CDR1 SEHNR, CDR2 FQNEAQ (reference sequence). The CDR3 length is 12 residues. The CDR3 sequence is CASSLAGGDYTF. The CDR3 bases are TGTGCCAGCAGCTTAGCAGGGGGGGACTACACCTTC.

The rearrangement uses TRBV9 and TRBJ1-3; 8 nucleotides line up with TRBD1. V dropped 3 bases and J dropped 0; count of bases not matched to a gene: 8. Germline V gives CDR1 SGDLS, CDR2 YYNGEE. This CDR3 contains 17 residues. The CDR3 DNA follows: TGTGCCAGCAGCGCCTGGGACAGGCAATTCTCTGGAAACACCATATATTTT. It specifies CASSAWDRQFSGNTIYF.

This clone appeared once. The chain carries TRBV5-5 and TRBJ2-7; 7 positions agree with TRBD1. Germline values: CDR1 SGHKS, CDR2 YYEKEE (reference sequence). This CDR3 is built from 14 residues. The J segment lost 3 bases and the V segment lost 4 bases, leaving 7 bases of the junction unmatched. The CDR3 DNA sequence: TGTGCCAGCAGCCCCCCGACAGGGATCTACGAGCAGTACTTC. It encodes CASSPPTGIYEQYF.